These 19 T cell receptor beta chains share one sample of origin, sequenced in a study of long-term antiretroviral therapy in people with HIV. With survey level as its setting, the immunoSEQ assay was v3.0. Sequenced by immunoSEQ multiplex PCR; TCRdb stores in-frame clones only, minus some. The table has 20,000 to 30,000 clones, 75% to 90% seen once. Sample: unsorted PBMCs, taken 2.3 years after starting antiretroviral therapy. The origin of the receptors is a man in his forties or fifties with HIV.

This chain connects TRBV27 to TRBJ2-7; TRBD1 is a possible D gene (6 bases). Per the germline V gene, CDR1 is MNHEY and CDR2 is SMNVEV (reference sequence). The CDR3 extends over 15 amino acids. The ends were cut back, 4 bases at V and 6 bases at J, with 19 bases in the middle. Here the CDR3 DNA reads TGTGCCAGCAGTTACCGGACAGCCAGCCCTCCCGAGCAGTACTTC. Translation: CASSYRTASPPEQYF.

This chain uses TRBV25-1 with TRBJ2-4; no reliable D call. This CDR3 is 12 amino acids long. Germline loops: CDR1 MGHDK, CDR2 SYGVNS. V was clipped by 6 bases and J by 4 bases, with 7 bases between them. The CDR3 sequence: CASRGRKNIQYF. In DNA, the CDR3 is TGTGCCAGCAGAGGCAGAAAAAACATTCAGTACTTC.

The chain couples TRBV6-1 to TRBJ1-5; 7 nucleotides align to TRBD1. The CDR3 is made up of 14 amino acids. Germline V CDR1 and CDR2: MNHNS, SASEGT. The junction had 2 bases not matched to a gene; V was cut back by 2 bases and J by 4 bases. CDR3 protein: CASSEWTGNQPQHF. CDR3 sequence (DNA): TGTGCCAGCAGTGAATGGACAGGTAATCAGCCCCAGCATTTT.

V usage is TRBV6-1 and J usage is TRBJ1-3, with D tentatively TRBD1 (6 bases). Germline V gene sequence: CDR1 MNHNS, CDR2 SASEGT. Trimming cost V 6 bases and J 2 bases, with 14 bases left between them. The CDR3 loop spans 15 amino acids. Here the CDR3 reads CASREGGGPGNTIYF. The CDR3 region has the DNA TGTGCCAGCAGGGAGGGGGGGGGTCCTGGAAACACCATATATTTT.

The V gene is TRBV9, the J gene TRBJ2-3; possible D gene TRBD1, 6 bases. CDR3 size: 15 residues. V gave up 0 bases and J gave up 6 bases, with 14 bases separating them. Germline loops: CDR1 SGDLS, CDR2 YYNGEE. The CDR3 region is CASSVAGAGGDTQYF. DNA for the CDR3: TGTGCCAGCAGCGTAGCAGGGGCGGGCGGGGATACGCAGTATTTT.

The rearrangement links TRBV7-2 to TRBJ1-2, with D possibly being TRBD1 (5 bases). Germline CDR1 SGHTA, CDR2 FQGNSA. Trimming removed 5 bases at V and 7 bases at J, with 14 bases between. This CDR3 has 13 amino acids. The CDR3 protein is CASSPGSGGGYTF. CDR3 DNA sequence: TGTGCCAGCAGCCCAGGGTCCGGAGGTGGCTACACCTTC. Full variable domain (remainder filled in from reference TRBV7-2 and TRBJ1-2): GAGVSQSPSNKVTEKGKDVELRCDPISGHTALYWYRQSLGQGLEFLIYFQGNSAPDKSGLPSDRFSAERTGGSVSTLTIQRTQQEDSAVYLCASSPGSGGGYTFGSGTRLTVV.

The V call is TRBV13, the J call TRBJ1-1, with a possible D match to TRBD1 (6 bases). Germline V gene lookup returns CDR1 PRHDT and CDR2 FYEKMQ (reference sequence). Deletions cut 8 bases from V and 1 base from J, with 17 bases between. The CDR3 totals 15 residues. Here the CDR3 reads CASAPGRGTNTEAFF. DNA for the CDR3: TGTGCCAGCGCCCCGGGCAGGGGAACGAACACTGAAGCTTTCTTT.

V is TRBV11-3 and J is TRBJ2-3; 8 nucleotides match TRBD1. The CDR3 runs 16 residues. From germline, CDR1 is SGHNT and CDR2 YENEEA. V shed 5 bases, J shed 2 bases, and the junction held 9 bases outside the gene matches. The CDR3 is CASSHRTGSTTDTQYF. For the CDR3, the DNA is TGTGCCAGCAGCCATCGGACAGGGTCTACCACAGATACGCAGTATTTT.

The chain combines TRBV6-6 with TRBJ2-6; D remains unclear. V was clipped by 8 bases and J by 2 bases, with 10 bases between them. The length of the CDR3 is 14 residues. Germline CDR1 and CDR2: MNHNY and SVGAGI (reference sequence). Written as DNA, the CDR3 is TGTGCCAGCTCCGCCACGCCTGGGGCCAACGTCCTGACTTTC. Protein sequence: CASSATPGANVLTF.

The chain carries TRBV5-1 and TRBJ1-1; D not resolved. Germline values: CDR1 SGHRS, CDR2 YFSETQ. V gave up 1 base and J gave up 0 bases, with 16 bases separating them. The CDR3 length is 17 residues. The CDR3 DNA reads as TGCGCCAGCAGCTTGAACTCCGGCGGCCAGGTGAACACTGAAGCTTTCTTT. Its translation: CASSLNSGGQVNTEAFF.

CDR3 DNA sequence: TGTGCCAGCAGCGGAAGGGACAGTTACAATGAGCAGTTCTTC. Amino acids: CASSGRDSYNEQFF. The V gene is TRBV9, the J gene TRBJ2-1; 7 positions agree with TRBD1. J was trimmed by 4 bases and V by 3 bases; bases with no gene match: 4. Germline CDR1 is SGDLS and CDR2 is YYNGEE. CDR3 length: 14 residues.

This clone came up a few times. The chain carries TRBV27 and TRBJ1-2; D is unclear. The germline V gene has CDR1 MNHEY and CDR2 SMNVEV (reference sequence). The CDR3 has 14 residues. V gave up 3 bases and J gave up 4 bases, with 12 bases separating them. The CDR3 is CASSFNSLGYGYTF. CDR3 nucleotide sequence: TGTGCCAGCAGTTTCAACAGCCTGGGCTATGGCTACACCTTC.

V usage is TRBV7-9 and J usage is TRBJ2-7, with 9 positions matching TRBD2. Germline V gene sequence: CDR1 SEHNR, CDR2 FQNEAQ (reference sequence). The CDR3 extends over 15 amino acids. Trimming took 1 base from V and 7 from J; bases not matched to a gene: 8. CDR3 region: CASSLGASGALEQYF. The CDR3 DNA reads TGTGCCAGCAGCTTAGGGGCTAGCGGGGCCCTGGAGCAGTACTTC.

This clone appeared once. The chain links TRBV7-2 to TRBJ1-1; TRBD1 agrees at 7 bases. This CDR3 is built from 13 residues. The germline V gene has CDR1 SGHTA and CDR2 FQGNSA. The V and J ends lost 6 bases and 4 bases, in that order; junction bases with no gene match: 5. This chain's CDR3 is CASRPRGSTEAFF. The CDR3 DNA sequence: TGTGCCAGCAGACCCAGGGGGAGCACTGAAGCTTTCTTT.

The V call is TRBV5-8, the J call TRBJ2-4; 8 nucleotides align to TRBD1. From germline, CDR1 is SGHTS and CDR2 YDEGEE. V was clipped by 7 bases and J by 0 bases; unmatched bases: 6. This CDR3 spans 15 amino acids. In DNA form, the CDR3 reads TGTGCCAGCGGACAGGGAGCCCAAGCCAAAAACATTCAGTACTTC. It encodes CASGQGAQAKNIQYF.

V usage is TRBV4-1 and J usage is TRBJ2-3; no definite D call. Germline assignment: CDR1 MGHRA and CDR2 YSYEKL. V gave up 6 bases and J gave up 0 bases, with 13 bases separating them. The CDR3 extends over 15 amino acids. CDR3: CASRVIISSTDTQYF. CDR3 nucleotides: TGCGCCAGCAGGGTTATAATCTCTAGCACAGATACGCAGTATTTT.

V and J are TRBV6-1 and TRBJ1-1; TRBD1 is a possible D gene (6 bases). The V end lost 3 bases, the J end lost 6 bases, and 11 bases lay between the germline ends. Germline CDR1 MNHNS, CDR2 SASEGT. CDR3 length: 13 residues. The CDR3 loop reads CASSEEGGAEAFF. CDR3 DNA: TGTGCCAGCAGTGAGGAGGGGGGAGCTGAAGCTTTCTTT.

The chain joins TRBV19 to TRBJ1-2, with 7 bases lining up with TRBD1. CDR3 size: 14 residues. V dropped 4 bases and J dropped 4; count of bases not matched to a gene: 6. Germline CDR1 reads LNHDA; CDR2 reads SQIVND (reference sequence). CDR3 DNA sequence: TGTGCCAGTAGTACGGGGGGACAGTTCTATGGCTACACCTTC. Its translation: CASSTGGQFYGYTF.

This chain connects TRBV9 to TRBJ2-2; D is uncertain. Trimming left V 0 bases short and J 4 bases short, with 7 bases between. This CDR3 has 14 amino acids. The germline CDR1 and CDR2 sequences are SGDLS and YYNGEE. CDR3 sequence (DNA): TGTGCCAGCAGCGTAGAAGTGGGCACCGGGGAGCTGTTTTTT. Amino acid sequence: CASSVEVGTGELFF.